The clone carrying this T cell receptor (beta chain) came up once. Sequencing was performed with immunoSEQ multiplex PCR; in TCRdb, only in-frame clones are kept and a portion is missing. The table lists 150,000 to 200,000 clones, roughly 83% of them singletons. V trimming: 5 bases; J trimming: 8 bases; junction bases outside the gene matches: 16. The CDR3 has 16 residues. Germline V lookup: CDR1 KGHSH, CDR2 LQKENI. The sample is drawn from a study of blood T cell repertoires in COVID-19. Background on the study: PBMCs, B-cell-depleted T cells, or T cells were the source of the cDNA or gDNA that made up the material.

This chain connects TRBV18 to TRBJ1-2, with 8 bases that match TRBD1. The TCR comes from a human donor in a cohort sampled during active COVID-19. What was sequenced was peripheral blood. The CDR3 bases are TGTGCCAGCTCAGAGTATGCCCCCGGGACAGGCGGGGGCTACACCTTC. It is translated as CASSEYAPGTGGGYTF.